These 3 T cell receptor beta chains share one sample of origin, sequenced in a study of radiotherapy plus CTLA-4 blockade in lung cancer (dated by TCRdb to the late 2010s). Library preparation employed the immunoSEQ multiplex PCR assay. TCRdb limited this immuneACCESS table to in-frame rearrangements with V and J called. A share of clones is missing; checked studies link under half to unresolved V genes, and the rest is unexplained. A total of tens of thousands of clones appear in this sample, 80% to 90% of them only once. About a quarter of the sample belongs to the ten largest clones. The starting material was peripheral blood, obtained from a patient treated with radiotherapy plus ipilimumab. The source is a human donor with non-small cell lung cancer whose response to radiotherapy plus ipilimumab could not be evaluated.

This chain uses TRBV9 with TRBJ1-2; D call uncertain. The V and J ends lost 4 bases and 2 bases respectively, with 15 bases between them. Germline V gene lookup returns CDR1 SGDLS and CDR2 YYNGEE. This CDR3 spans 15 amino acids. CDR3 protein: CASSMTWQTNYGYTF. CDR3 DNA: TGTGCCAGCAGCATGACTTGGCAGACCAACTATGGCTACACCTTC.

CDR3: CASSPRTSGSTDTQYF. The CDR3 DNA reads as TGCGCCAGCAGCCCCCGGACTAGCGGAAGCACAGATACGCAGTATTTT. The chain employs TRBV5-1 and TRBJ2-3, with TRBD2 identical over 10 bases. After removal of 4 bases from V and 0 bases from J, the junction contained 5 bases not matched to a gene. Per the germline V gene, CDR1 is SGHRS and CDR2 is YFSETQ. The length of the CDR3 is 16 residues.

J is TRBJ1-5 and V is TRBV7-9, with D unresolved. V was cut by 4 bases and J by 6 bases, with 7 bases left in between. Germline CDR1 reads SEHNR; CDR2 reads FQNEAQ (reference sequence). This CDR3 comprises 12 residues. In DNA, the CDR3 is TGTGCCAGCAGCTCCTCGGGTCAGCCCCAGCATTTT. Encoded protein: CASSSSGQPQHF. The full variable domain, rest sourced from reference TRBV7-9 and TRBJ1-5, is DTGVSQNPRHKITKRGQNVTFRCDPISEHNRLYWYRQTLGQGPEFLTYFQNEAQLEKSRLLSDRFSAERPKGSFSTLEIQRTEQGDSAMYLCASSSSGQPQHFGDGTRLSIL.